This is a list of T cell receptor beta chains from one sample in a study of regulatory T cells in long-lasting Graves disease. MiXCR, run by TCRdb on the multiplex PCR reads, gives a single entry per CDR3 protein. The sample lists 350,000 to 450,000 distinct CDR3 sequences, 20% to 25% seen once, with 14% in the top ten. The sequenced sample was peripheral blood mononuclear cells (PBMCs), obtained when the disease was refractory, from a patient treated with antithyroid drugs. The receptors here all came from a female donor with Graves disease. Each CDR3 is given without its conserved first and last residue. Some rows have no size entry. The others give once, few or many, or a class for an expanded clone.

ASSYGGPSTNEKLF,many,14,TRBJ1-4,TRBV6-5
ASSRTGTSKSYGYT,-,14,TRBJ1-2,TRBV4-1
ASSEELALADTQY,-,13,TRBJ2-3,TRBV2
ASSQGSNEQY,many,10,TRBJ2-7,TRBV3-1
ASRTPIDSGEGGYT,-,14,TRBJ1-2,TRBV28
ASSPDTRRNEQY,many,12,TRBJ2-7,TRBV9
ASSQGQGLWETQY,many,13,TRBJ2-5,TRBV3-1
ASSSTGGRGDTQY,-,13,TRBJ2-3,TRBV27
ASRIEWGTLNTEAF,many,14,TRBJ1-1,TRBV6-1
ASSPPDGPDTQY,-,12,TRBJ2-3,TRBV18
ASGPGLMINEQF,-,12,TRBJ2-1,TRBV6-2/TRBV6-3
SVEDLFFQGGTETQY,many,15,TRBJ2-5,TRBV29-1
ASSEATSGRPPRETQY,-,16,TRBJ2-5,TRBV6-1
ASGSQVSSGEQY,many,12,TRBJ2-7,TRBV28
ASSSQFGNTEAF,-,12,TRBJ1-1,TRBV7-2
ASSLGPTGGSGSPSSYEQY,many,19,TRBJ2-7,TRBV28
ASSPRGAWDTEAF,few,13,TRBJ1-1,TRBV6-1
ASSPNIGTGGLAYNEQL,-,17,TRBJ2-1,TRBV28
ASSEGEVETQY,many,11,TRBJ2-5,TRBV2
ASSLEPSGHGREKLF,-,15,TRBJ1-4,TRBV5-1
ASRPARDGYT,many,10,TRBJ1-2,TRBV12-3/TRBV12-4
ASSVGGVQETQY,many,12,TRBJ2-5,TRBV6-1
ASSSPPGQGASKAKNIQY,many,18,TRBJ2-4,TRBV28
ASSPGDVNTEAF,few,12,TRBJ1-1,TRBV4-1
ASSVALADAYEQY,-,13,TRBJ2-7,TRBV9
ASSLAGGPPGELF,many,13,TRBJ2-2,TRBV28
ASSYGILGHRGYT,few,13,TRBJ1-2,TRBV7-9
ASSSTLREGLRNEKLF,many,16,TRBJ1-4,TRBV28
ASSRGGTSGSHEQY,-,14,TRBJ2-7,TRBV5-1
ASSLTGTVSYEQY,many,13,TRBJ2-7,TRBV11-2
ASRGGANTGELF,many,12,TRBJ2-2,TRBV12-3/TRBV12-4